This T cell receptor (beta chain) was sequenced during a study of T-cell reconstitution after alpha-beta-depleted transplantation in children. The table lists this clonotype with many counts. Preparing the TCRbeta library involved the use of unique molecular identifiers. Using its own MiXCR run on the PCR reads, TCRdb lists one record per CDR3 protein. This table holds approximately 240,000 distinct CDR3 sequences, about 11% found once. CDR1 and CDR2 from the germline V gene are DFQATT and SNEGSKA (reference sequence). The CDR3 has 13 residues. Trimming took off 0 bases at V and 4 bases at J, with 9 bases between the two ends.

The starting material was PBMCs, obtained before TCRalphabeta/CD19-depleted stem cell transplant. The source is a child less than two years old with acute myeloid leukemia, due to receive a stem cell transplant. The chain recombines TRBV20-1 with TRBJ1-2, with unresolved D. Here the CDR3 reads CSARDLETYGYTF. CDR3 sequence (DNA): TGCAGTGCTAGAGATCTCGAAACCTATGGCTACACCTTC.